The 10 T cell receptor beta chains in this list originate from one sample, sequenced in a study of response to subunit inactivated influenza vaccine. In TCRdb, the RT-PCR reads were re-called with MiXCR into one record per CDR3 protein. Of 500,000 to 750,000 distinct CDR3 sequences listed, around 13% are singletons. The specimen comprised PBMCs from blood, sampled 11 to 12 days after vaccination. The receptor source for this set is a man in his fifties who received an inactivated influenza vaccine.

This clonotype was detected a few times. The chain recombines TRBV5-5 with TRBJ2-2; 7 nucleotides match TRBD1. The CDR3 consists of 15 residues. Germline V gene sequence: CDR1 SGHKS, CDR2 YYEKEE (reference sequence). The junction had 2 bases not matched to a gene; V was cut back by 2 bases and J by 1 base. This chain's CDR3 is CASSFGTENTGELFF. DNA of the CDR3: TGTGCCAGCAGCTTCGGGACAGAGAACACCGGGGAGCTGTTTTTT. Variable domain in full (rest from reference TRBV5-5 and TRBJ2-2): DAGVTQSPTHLIKTRGQQVTLRCSPISGHKSVSWYQQVLGQGPQFIFQYYEKEERGRGNFPDRFSARQFPNYSSELNVNALLLGDSALYLCASSFGTENTGELFFGEGSRLTVL.

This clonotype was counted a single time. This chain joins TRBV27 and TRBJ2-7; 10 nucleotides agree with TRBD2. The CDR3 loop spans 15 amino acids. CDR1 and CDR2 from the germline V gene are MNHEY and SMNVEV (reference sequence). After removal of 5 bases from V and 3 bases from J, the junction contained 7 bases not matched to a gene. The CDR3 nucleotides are TGTGCCAGCAGTGGGGCCGGGACTAGCGTCTACGAGCAGTACTTC. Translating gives CASSGAGTSVYEQYF.

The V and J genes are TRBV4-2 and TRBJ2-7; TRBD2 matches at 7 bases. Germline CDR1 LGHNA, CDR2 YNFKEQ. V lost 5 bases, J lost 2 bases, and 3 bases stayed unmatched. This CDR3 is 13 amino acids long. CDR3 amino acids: CASSGRGTYEQYF. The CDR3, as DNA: TGTGCCAGCAGCGGGCGGGGGACCTACGAGCAGTACTTC.

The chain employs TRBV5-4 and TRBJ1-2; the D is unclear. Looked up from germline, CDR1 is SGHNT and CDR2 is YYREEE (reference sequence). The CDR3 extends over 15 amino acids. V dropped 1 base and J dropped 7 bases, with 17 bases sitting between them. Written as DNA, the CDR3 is TGTGCCAGCAGCTTGCCCCTCGGATCGGAAAGTGGCTACACCTTC. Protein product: CASSLPLGSESGYTF.

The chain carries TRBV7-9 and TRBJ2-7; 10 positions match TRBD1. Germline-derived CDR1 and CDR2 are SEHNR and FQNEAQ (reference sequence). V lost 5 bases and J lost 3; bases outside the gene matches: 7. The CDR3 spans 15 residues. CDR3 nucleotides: TGTGCCAGCAGCCCAAGGACAGGGGGAATCTACGAGCAGTACTTC. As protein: CASSPRTGGIYEQYF.

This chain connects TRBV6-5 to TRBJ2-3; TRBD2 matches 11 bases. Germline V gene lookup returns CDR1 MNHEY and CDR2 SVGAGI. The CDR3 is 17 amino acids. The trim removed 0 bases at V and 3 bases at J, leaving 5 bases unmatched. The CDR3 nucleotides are TGTGCCAGCAGTTACTCGATAGCGGGGGGGTTTACAGATACGCAGTATTTT. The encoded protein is CASSYSIAGGFTDTQYF.

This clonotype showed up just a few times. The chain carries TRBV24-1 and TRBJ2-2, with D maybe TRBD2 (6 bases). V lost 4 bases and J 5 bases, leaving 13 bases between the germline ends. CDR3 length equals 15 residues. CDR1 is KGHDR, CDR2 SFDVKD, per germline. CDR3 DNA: TGTGCCACCAGTGAGGGGAGGAGGGCGACCGGGGAGCTGTTTTTT. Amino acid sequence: CATSEGRRATGELFF.

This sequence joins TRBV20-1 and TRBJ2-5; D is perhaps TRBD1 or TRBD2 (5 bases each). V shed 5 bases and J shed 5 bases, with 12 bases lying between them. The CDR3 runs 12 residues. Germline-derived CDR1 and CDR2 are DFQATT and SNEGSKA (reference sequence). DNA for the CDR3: TGCAGTGCTTCCCCGGGGACCGAGACCCAGTACTTC. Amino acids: CSASPGTETQYF.

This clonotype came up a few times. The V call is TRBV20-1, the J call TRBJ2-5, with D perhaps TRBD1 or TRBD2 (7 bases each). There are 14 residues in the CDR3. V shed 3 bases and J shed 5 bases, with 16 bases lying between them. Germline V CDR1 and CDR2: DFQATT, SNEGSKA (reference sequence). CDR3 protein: CSASFAGGGETQYF. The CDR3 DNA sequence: TGCAGTGCTAGTTTCGCAGGGGGGGGTGAGACCCAGTACTTC.

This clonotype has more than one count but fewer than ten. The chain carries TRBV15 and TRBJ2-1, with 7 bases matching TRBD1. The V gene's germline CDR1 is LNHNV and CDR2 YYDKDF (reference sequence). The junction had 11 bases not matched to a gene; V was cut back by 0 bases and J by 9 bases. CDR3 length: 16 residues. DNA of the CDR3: TGTGCCACCAGCAGAGATCCGTCCAGACAGGGTGGTGAGCAGTTCTTC. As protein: CATSRDPSRQGGEQFF.